The present T cell receptor (beta chain) was sequenced within a study of blood T cell repertoires in COVID-19. About the study: Material from acute and convalescent COVID-19 was sourced from the United States, Italy and Spain.

Clones were read by immunoSEQ multiplex PCR, and TCRdb kept only the in-frame ones, dropping some. Here the sample spans fewer than 300,000 clones, around 88% being singletons. This clone was seen once. V was pared by 2 bases and J by 2 bases, with 3 bases of the junction left unmatched. The CDR3 has 15 residues. CDR1 is SGHAT, CDR2 FQDESV, per germline (reference sequence). This TCR was sampled from a young man with acute or convalescent COVID-19. The J gene is TRBJ2-7, the V gene TRBV11-1; 10 positions match TRBD2. The specimen sequenced was peripheral blood. The CDR3 reads CASSLQAGGPYEQYF. In nucleotides, the CDR3 is TGTGCCAGCAGCTTACAAGCGGGGGGGCCCTACGAGCAGTACTTC. Combining the CDR3 with reference TRBV11-1 and TRBJ2-7 gives the whole variable domain EAEVAQSPRYKITEKSQAVAFWCDPISGHATLYWYRQILGQGPELLVQFQDESVVDDSQLPKDRFSAERLKGVDSTLKIQPAELGDSAMYLCASSLQAGGPYEQYFGPGTRLTVT.